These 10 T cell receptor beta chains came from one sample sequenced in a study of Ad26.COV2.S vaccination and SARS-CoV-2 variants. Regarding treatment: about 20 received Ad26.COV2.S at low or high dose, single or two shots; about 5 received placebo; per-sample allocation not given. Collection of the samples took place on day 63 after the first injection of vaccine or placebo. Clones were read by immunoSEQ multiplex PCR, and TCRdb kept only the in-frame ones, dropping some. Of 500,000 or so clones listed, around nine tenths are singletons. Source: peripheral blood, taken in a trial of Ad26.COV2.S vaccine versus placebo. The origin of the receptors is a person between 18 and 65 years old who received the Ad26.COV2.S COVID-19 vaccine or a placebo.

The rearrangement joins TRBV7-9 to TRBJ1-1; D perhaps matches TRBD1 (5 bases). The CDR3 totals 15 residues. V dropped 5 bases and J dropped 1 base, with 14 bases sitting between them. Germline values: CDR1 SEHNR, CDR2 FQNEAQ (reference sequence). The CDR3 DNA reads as TGTGCCAGCAGCCCCCTGGGACTTACGAACACTGAAGCTTTCTTT. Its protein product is CASSPLGLTNTEAFF.

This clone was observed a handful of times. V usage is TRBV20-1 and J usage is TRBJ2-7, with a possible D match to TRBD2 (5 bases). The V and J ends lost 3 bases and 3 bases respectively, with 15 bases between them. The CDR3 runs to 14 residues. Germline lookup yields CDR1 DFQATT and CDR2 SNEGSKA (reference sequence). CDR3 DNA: TGCAGTGCTAGTGAGACCGGACTGGTCTACGAGCAGTACTTC. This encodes CSASETGLVYEQYF.

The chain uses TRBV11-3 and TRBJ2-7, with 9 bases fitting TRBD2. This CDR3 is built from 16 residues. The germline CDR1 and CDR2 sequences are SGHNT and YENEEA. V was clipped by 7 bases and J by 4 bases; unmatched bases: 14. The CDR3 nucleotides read TGTGCCAGCACCGAGCCCCCAGGCGGGAGGGATTACGAGCAGTACTTC. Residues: CASTEPPGGRDYEQYF.

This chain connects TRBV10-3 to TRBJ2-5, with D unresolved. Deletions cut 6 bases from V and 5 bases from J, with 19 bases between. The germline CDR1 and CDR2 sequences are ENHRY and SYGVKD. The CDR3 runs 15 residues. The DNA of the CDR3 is TGTGCCATCAGGTCGGTTCGAACCCAGGTGGAGACCCAGTACTTC. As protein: CAIRSVRTQVETQYF.

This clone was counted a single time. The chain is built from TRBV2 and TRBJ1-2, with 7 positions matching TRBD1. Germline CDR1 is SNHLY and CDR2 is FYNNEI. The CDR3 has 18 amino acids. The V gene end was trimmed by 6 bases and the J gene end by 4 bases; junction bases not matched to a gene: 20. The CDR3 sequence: CASSLIEWGQKPAYGYTF. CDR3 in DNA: TGTGCCAGCAGCCTGATCGAATGGGGACAGAAACCTGCCTATGGCTACACCTTC.

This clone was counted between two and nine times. The CDR3 is CASTLERQGGKETQYF. In DNA, the CDR3 is TGTGCCAGCACCCTAGAGAGACAGGGGGGGAAAGAGACCCAGTACTTC. This chain uses TRBV27 with TRBJ2-5, with TRBD1 matching over 9 bases. CDR1 is MNHEY, CDR2 SMNVEV, per germline (reference sequence). J was trimmed by 3 bases and V by 7 bases; bases with no gene match: 12. This CDR3 region has 16 residues.

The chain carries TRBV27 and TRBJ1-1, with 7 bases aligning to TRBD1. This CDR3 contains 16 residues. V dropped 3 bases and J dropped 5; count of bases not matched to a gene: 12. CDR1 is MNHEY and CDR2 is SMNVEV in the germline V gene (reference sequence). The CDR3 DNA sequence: TGTGCCAGCAGTTTGTCGTCGACAGGGAGTAGGACTGAAGCTTTCTTT. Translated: CASSLSSTGSRTEAFF.

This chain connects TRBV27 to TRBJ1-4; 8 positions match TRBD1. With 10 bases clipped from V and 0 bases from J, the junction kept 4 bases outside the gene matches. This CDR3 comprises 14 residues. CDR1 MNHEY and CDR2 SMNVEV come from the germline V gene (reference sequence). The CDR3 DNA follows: TGTGCCACCGCCAGGGGGCCAACTAATGAAAAACTGTTTTTT. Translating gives CATARGPTNEKLFF.

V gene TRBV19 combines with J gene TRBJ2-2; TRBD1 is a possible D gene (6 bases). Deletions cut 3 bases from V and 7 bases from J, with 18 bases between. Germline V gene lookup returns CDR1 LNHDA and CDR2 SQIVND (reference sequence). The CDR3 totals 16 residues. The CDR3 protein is CASSMVQGPLGGELFF. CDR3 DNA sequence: TGTGCCAGTAGTATGGTCCAGGGGCCGCTAGGCGGGGAGCTGTTTTTT.

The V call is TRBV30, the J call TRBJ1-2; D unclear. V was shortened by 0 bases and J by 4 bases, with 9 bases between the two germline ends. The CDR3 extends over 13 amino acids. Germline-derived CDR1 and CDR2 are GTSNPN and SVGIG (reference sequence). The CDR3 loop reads CAWSVPGVYGYTF. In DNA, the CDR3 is TGTGCCTGGAGTGTACCTGGAGTCTATGGCTACACCTTC.